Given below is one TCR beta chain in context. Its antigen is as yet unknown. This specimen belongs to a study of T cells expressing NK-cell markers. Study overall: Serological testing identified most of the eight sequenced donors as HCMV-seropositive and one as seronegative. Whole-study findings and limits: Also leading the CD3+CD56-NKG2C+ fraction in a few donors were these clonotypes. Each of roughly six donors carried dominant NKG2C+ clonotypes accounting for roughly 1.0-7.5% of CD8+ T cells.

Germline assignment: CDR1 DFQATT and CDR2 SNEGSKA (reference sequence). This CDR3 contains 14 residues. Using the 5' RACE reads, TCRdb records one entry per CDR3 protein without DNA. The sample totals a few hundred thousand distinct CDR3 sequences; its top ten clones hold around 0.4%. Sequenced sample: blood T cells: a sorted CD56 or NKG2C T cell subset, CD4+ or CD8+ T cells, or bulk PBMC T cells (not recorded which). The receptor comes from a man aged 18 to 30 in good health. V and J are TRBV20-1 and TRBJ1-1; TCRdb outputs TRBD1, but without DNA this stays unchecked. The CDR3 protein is CSASRAGRNTEAFF.